A selection of T cell receptor beta chains follows, all from one sample in a study of blood T cell repertoires in COVID-19. Sequencing was performed with immunoSEQ multiplex PCR; in TCRdb, only in-frame clones are kept and a portion is missing. Here the sample spans about 140,000 clones, about 87% being singletons. Sequenced input: peripheral blood. The receptors here all came from a woman in her 40s with acute or convalescent COVID-19. Each CDR3 is given with its conserved first and last residue. D genes are given only for firm matches. The size field is filled for only some rows; it gives once, few, many or a size class.

D gene: -
clone size: -
V gene: TRBV5-1
J gene: TRBJ2-5
CDR3 protein: CASSLAGLRETQYF
CDR3 DNA: TGCGCCAGCAGCTTGGCCGGACTAAGAGAGACCCAGTACTTC

D gene: TRBD2
clone size: -
V gene: TRBV28
J gene: TRBJ2-5
CDR3 protein: CASSFGTGLAEETQYF
CDR3 DNA: TGTGCCAGCAGTTTTGGGACGGGACTAGCGGAAGAGACCCAGTACTTC

D gene: TRBD2
clone size: few
V gene: TRBV7-6
J gene: TRBJ2-1
CDR3 protein: CASSFYSGRWIYNEQFF
CDR3 DNA: TGTGCCAGCAGCTTTTATAGCGGGAGATGGATCTACAATGAGCAGTTCTTC

D gene: TRBD1
clone size: -
V gene: TRBV5-6
J gene: TRBJ2-7
CDR3 protein: CASSLPGQVKYEQYF
CDR3 DNA: TGTGCCAGCAGCCTGCCGGGACAGGTGAAGTACGAGCAGTACTTC

D gene: -
clone size: -
V gene: TRBV19
J gene: TRBJ1-2
CDR3 protein: CASSLPGPYGYTF
CDR3 DNA: TGTGCCAGTAGCTTACCAGGTCCGTATGGCTACACCTTC

D gene: -
clone size: -
V gene: TRBV3-1/TRBV3-2
J gene: TRBJ1-2
CDR3 protein: CASSQAFGGDGYTF
CDR3 DNA: TGTGCCAGCAGCCAAGCCTTTGGAGGGGATGGCTACACCTTC

D gene: -
clone size: -
V gene: TRBV5-1
J gene: TRBJ1-2
CDR3 protein: CASTPGSGQGYTF
CDR3 DNA: TGCGCCAGCACCCCAGGCTCAGGGCAGGGCTACACCTTC

D gene: TRBD1
clone size: -
V gene: TRBV18
J gene: TRBJ2-1
CDR3 protein: CASSPLVLGQSNEQFF
CDR3 DNA: TGTGCCAGCTCACCACTTGTTTTGGGACAGAGCAATGAGCAGTTCTTC

D gene: -
clone size: -
V gene: TRBV30
J gene: TRBJ2-5
CDR3 protein: CAWSIWAIGQETQYF
CDR3 DNA: TGTGCCTGGAGTATATGGGCCATTGGGCAAGAGACCCAGTACTTC

D gene: -
clone size: -
V gene: TRBV4-3
J gene: TRBJ2-3
CDR3 protein: CASSPTGEGRLSTDTQYF
CDR3 DNA: TGCGCCAGCAGCCCGACAGGAGAGGGGCGGTTGAGCACAGATACGCAGTATTTT

D gene: TRBD1
clone size: -
V gene: TRBV7-9
J gene: TRBJ1-5
CDR3 protein: CASSLSPGQGFNQPQHF
CDR3 DNA: TGTGCCAGCAGCCTAAGCCCGGGACAGGGCTTTAATCAGCCCCAGCATTTT

D gene: -
clone size: -
V gene: TRBV7-3
J gene: TRBJ2-3
CDR3 protein: CASSLNGLNGASTDTQYF
CDR3 DNA: TGTGCCAGCAGCTTGAACGGCCTCAATGGGGCTAGCACAGATACGCAGTATTTT

D gene: TRBD1
clone size: -
V gene: TRBV2
J gene: TRBJ1-5
CDR3 protein: CASNDRDSNQPQHF
CDR3 DNA: TGTGCCAGCAACGACAGGGATAGCAATCAGCCCCAGCATTTT

D gene: -
clone size: -
V gene: TRBV7-2
J gene: TRBJ1-6
CDR3 protein: CASSFMLASGAPLHF
CDR3 DNA: TGTGCCAGCAGCTTTATGTTAGCTTCGGGGGCACCCCTCCACTTT

D gene: -
clone size: few
V gene: TRBV5-6
J gene: TRBJ1-6
CDR3 protein: CASSLGPVIYNSPLHF
CDR3 DNA: TGTGCCAGCAGCTTGGGTCCGGTGATTTATAATTCACCCCTCCACTTT

D gene: TRBD1
clone size: -
V gene: TRBV4-1
J gene: TRBJ2-2
CDR3 protein: CASSQGLGGPNGELFF
CDR3 DNA: TGCGCCAGCAGCCAAGGGTTAGGGGGCCCGAACGGGGAGCTGTTTTTT

D gene: -
clone size: -
V gene: TRBV7-9
J gene: TRBJ2-3
CDR3 protein: CASSLLGGETDTQYF
CDR3 DNA: TGTGCCAGCAGCTTATTAGGCGGGGAAACAGATACGCAGTATTTT

D gene: TRBD2
clone size: once
V gene: TRBV7-8
J gene: TRBJ2-7
CDR3 protein: CASSLATGLAGAYEQYF
CDR3 DNA: TGTGCCAGCAGCTTAGCCACAGGACTAGCGGGAGCCTACGAGCAGTACTTC

D gene: TRBD2
clone size: few
V gene: TRBV7-3
J gene: TRBJ2-2
CDR3 protein: CASSAVSGRSGGELFF
CDR3 DNA: TGTGCCAGCAGCGCCGTTAGCGGGAGAAGTGGCGGGGAGCTGTTTTTT

D gene: TRBD1
clone size: -
V gene: TRBV6-5
J gene: TRBJ1-2
CDR3 protein: CASRGQGNYGYTF
CDR3 DNA: TGTGCCAGCAGGGGACAGGGGAACTATGGCTACACCTTC

D gene: TRBD2
clone size: -
V gene: TRBV15
J gene: TRBJ2-1
CDR3 protein: CATSSPLAGGRNEQFF
CDR3 DNA: TGTGCCACCAGCAGTCCCCTAGCGGGGGGGCGGAATGAGCAGTTCTTC

D gene: -
clone size: -
V gene: TRBV5-4
J gene: TRBJ1-1
CDR3 protein: CASSLRENTEAFF
CDR3 DNA: TGTGCCAGCAGCTTAAGAGAGAACACTGAAGCTTTCTTT

D gene: -
clone size: -
V gene: TRBV19
J gene: TRBJ1-1
CDR3 protein: CASSISSTEAFF
CDR3 DNA: TGTGCCAGTAGTATAAGTAGCACTGAAGCTTTCTTT

D gene: TRBD1
clone size: -
V gene: TRBV29-1
J gene: TRBJ2-1
CDR3 protein: CSVGGQGEREAYNEQFF
CDR3 DNA: TGCAGCGTTGGGGGACAGGGTGAACGGGAGGCCTACAATGAGCAGTTCTTC

D gene: -
clone size: -
V gene: TRBV11-1
J gene: TRBJ2-2
CDR3 protein: CASSRQFTGELFF
CDR3 DNA: TGTGCCAGCAGCCGACAGTTCACCGGGGAGCTGTTTTTT

D gene: -
clone size: once
V gene: TRBV10-3
J gene: TRBJ2-1
CDR3 protein: CASGGTSTYNEQFF
CDR3 DNA: TGTGCCAGTGGCGGGACCTCTACCTACAATGAGCAGTTCTTC

D gene: TRBD1
clone size: -
V gene: TRBV5-1
J gene: TRBJ2-5
CDR3 protein: CASSLATGGPWETQYF
CDR3 DNA: TGCGCCAGCAGCTTGGCCACAGGGGGCCCCTGGGAGACCCAGTACTTC

D gene: TRBD1
clone size: -
V gene: TRBV9
J gene: TRBJ2-1
CDR3 protein: CASSAPQGAGNEQFF
CDR3 DNA: TGTGCCAGCAGCGCCCCTCAGGGGGCGGGAAATGAGCAGTTCTTC

D gene: -
clone size: once
V gene: TRBV30
J gene: TRBJ2-7
CDR3 protein: CAWSQGAGSSYEQYF
CDR3 DNA: TGTGCCTGGAGCCAAGGGGCAGGTTCCTCCTACGAGCAGTACTTC

D gene: -
clone size: -
V gene: TRBV7-2
J gene: TRBJ1-6
CDR3 protein: CASSPRATRDSPLHF
CDR3 DNA: TGTGCCAGCAGCCCCCGGGCCACCAGGGATTCACCCCTCCACTTT

D gene: -
clone size: -
V gene: TRBV6-6
J gene: TRBJ2-3
CDR3 protein: CASSYSGGRGLNTQYF
CDR3 DNA: TGTGCCAGCAGTTACTCTGGGGGCCGGGGACTAAATACGCAGTATTTT

D gene: -
clone size: once
V gene: TRBV3-1/TRBV3-2
J gene: TRBJ2-1
CDR3 protein: CASSQAGEGYNEQFF
CDR3 DNA: TGTGCCAGCAGCCAAGCGGGAGAGGGGTACAATGAGCAGTTCTTC

D gene: TRBD2
clone size: -
V gene: TRBV13
J gene: TRBJ2-1
CDR3 protein: CASSLSGRAPYNEQFF
CDR3 DNA: TGTGCCAGCAGCTTATCGGGGAGGGCCCCTTACAATGAGCAGTTCTTC

D gene: TRBD1
clone size: -
V gene: TRBV7-2
J gene: TRBJ2-3
CDR3 protein: CASSLRGPRPTDTQYF
CDR3 DNA: TGTGCCAGCAGCTTAAGGGGGCCACGGCCCACAGATACGCAGTATTTT

D gene: -
clone size: -
V gene: TRBV9
J gene: TRBJ2-3
CDR3 protein: CASSVVPLADTQYF
CDR3 DNA: TGTGCCAGCAGCGTAGTTCCCTTAGCGGATACGCAGTATTTT

D gene: -
clone size: -
V gene: TRBV24-1
J gene: TRBJ2-3
CDR3 protein: CATSDPTKHTDTQYF
CDR3 DNA: TGTGCCACCAGTGATCCCACCAAACACACAGATACGCAGTATTTT

D gene: -
clone size: -
V gene: TRBV7-2
J gene: TRBJ2-7
CDR3 protein: CASSSYHRYEQYF
CDR3 DNA: TGTGCCAGCAGCTCCTATCACCGTTACGAGCAGTACTTC

D gene: TRBD2
clone size: -
V gene: TRBV29-1
J gene: TRBJ2-1
CDR3 protein: CSVRDYLGNEQFF
CDR3 DNA: TGCAGCGTCCGGGACTATCTCGGCAATGAGCAGTTCTTC

D gene: -
clone size: -
V gene: TRBV5-6
J gene: TRBJ2-2
CDR3 protein: CASSSGTGELFF
CDR3 DNA: TGTGCCAGCAGCTCCGGCACCGGGGAGCTGTTTTTT

D gene: TRBD1
clone size: -
V gene: TRBV10-2
J gene: TRBJ1-1
CDR3 protein: CASSQGVENTEAFF
CDR3 DNA: TGCGCCAGCAGCCAGGGGGTGGAGAACACTGAAGCTTTCTTT

D gene: TRBD1
clone size: -
V gene: TRBV27
J gene: TRBJ2-7
CDR3 protein: CASRLTGSNYEQYF
CDR3 DNA: TGTGCCAGCAGGCTGACAGGGAGTAACTACGAGCAGTACTTC

D gene: TRBD1
clone size: -
V gene: TRBV2
J gene: TRBJ2-3
CDR3 protein: CASSKDRGHSDTQYF
CDR3 DNA: TGTGCCAGCAGTAAGGACAGGGGGCATTCAGATACGCAGTATTTT

D gene: TRBD2
clone size: -
V gene: TRBV6-5
J gene: TRBJ2-3
CDR3 protein: CASSWTSGSTDTQYF
CDR3 DNA: TGTGCCAGCAGCTGGACTAGCGGGAGCACAGATACGCAGTATTTT

D gene: -
clone size: -
V gene: TRBV21-1
J gene: TRBJ1-5
CDR3 protein: CARKGDSNSNQPQHF
CDR3 DNA: TGTGCCAGGAAGGGGGACAGTAATAGCAATCAGCCCCAGCATTTT

D gene: -
clone size: -
V gene: TRBV4-2
J gene: TRBJ2-6
CDR3 protein: CASSSGFSGANVLTF
CDR3 DNA: TGTGCCAGCAGCTCAGGATTCTCTGGGGCCAACGTCCTGACTTTC

D gene: TRBD1
clone size: -
V gene: TRBV30
J gene: TRBJ1-5
CDR3 protein: CAMLGDSPYQPQHF
CDR3 DNA: TGTGCCATGCTGGGGGACAGTCCTTATCAGCCCCAGCATTTT

D gene: -
clone size: -
V gene: TRBV6-1
J gene: TRBJ2-6
CDR3 protein: CASSEQGTGANVLTF
CDR3 DNA: TGTGCCAGCAGTGAACAGGGTACTGGGGCCAACGTCCTGACTTTC

D gene: TRBD2
clone size: -
V gene: TRBV5-4
J gene: TRBJ2-1
CDR3 protein: CASSLRTSGGYNEQFF
CDR3 DNA: TGTGCCAGCAGCTTGCGGACTAGCGGGGGGTACAATGAGCAGTTCTTC

D gene: -
clone size: once
V gene: TRBV6-5
J gene: TRBJ2-7
CDR3 protein: CASSYSGAGSNEQYF
CDR3 DNA: TGTGCCAGCAGTTACTCGGGTGCAGGGTCCAACGAGCAGTACTTC

D gene: TRBD1
clone size: -
V gene: TRBV10-3
J gene: TRBJ2-6
CDR3 protein: CAISDARDRGFAGANVLTF
CDR3 DNA: TGTGCCATCAGTGACGCTAGGGACAGGGGGTTTGCTGGGGCCAACGTCCTGACTTTC

D gene: TRBD1
clone size: -
V gene: TRBV19
J gene: TRBJ1-1
CDR3 protein: CASSVDRLNTEAFF
CDR3 DNA: TGTGCCAGTAGTGTGGACAGGCTGAACACTGAAGCTTTCTTT

D gene: TRBD1
clone size: -
V gene: TRBV27
J gene: TRBJ1-1
CDR3 protein: CASSPGTVPGTTEAFF
CDR3 DNA: TGTGCCAGCAGTCCTGGGACAGTCCCCGGGACCACTGAAGCTTTCTTT

D gene: -
clone size: -
V gene: TRBV5-4
J gene: TRBJ2-3
CDR3 protein: CASSFSGDTQYF
CDR3 DNA: TGTGCCAGCAGCTTCTCAGGGGATACGCAGTATTTT

D gene: -
clone size: -
V gene: TRBV5-1
J gene: TRBJ2-3
CDR3 protein: CASSLALVADTQYF
CDR3 DNA: TGCGCCAGCAGCTTGGCCCTAGTGGCAGATACGCAGTATTTT

D gene: TRBD2
clone size: once
V gene: TRBV9
J gene: TRBJ2-1
CDR3 protein: CASSAGPGRAYNEQFF
CDR3 DNA: TGTGCCAGCAGCGCAGGACCCGGGAGGGCCTACAATGAGCAGTTCTTC

D gene: -
clone size: -
V gene: TRBV18
J gene: TRBJ1-1
CDR3 protein: CASSPSQGEAFF
CDR3 DNA: TGTGCCAGCTCACCAAGTCAGGGGGAAGCTTTCTTT